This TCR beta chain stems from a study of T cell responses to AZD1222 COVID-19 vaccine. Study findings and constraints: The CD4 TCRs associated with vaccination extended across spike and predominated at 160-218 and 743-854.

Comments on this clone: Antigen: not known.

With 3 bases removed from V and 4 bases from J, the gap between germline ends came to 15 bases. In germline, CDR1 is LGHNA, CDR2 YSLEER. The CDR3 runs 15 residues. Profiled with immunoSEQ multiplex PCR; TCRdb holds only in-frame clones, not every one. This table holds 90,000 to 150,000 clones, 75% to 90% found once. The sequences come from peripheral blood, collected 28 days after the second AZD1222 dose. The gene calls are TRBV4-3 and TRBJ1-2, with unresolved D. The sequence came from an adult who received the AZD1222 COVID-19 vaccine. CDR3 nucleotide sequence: TGCGCCAGCAGCCATTATACACAGCGTTCCTATGGCTACACCTTC. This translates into CASSHYTQRSYGYTF.